This TCR beta chain was sequenced for a study of identical twins. Study-level results: Invariant populations such as MAIT and iNKT cells could partly muddle zero-insertion analyses. Twin pairs' shared out-of-frame alpha sequences were enriched in low generation probability. While abundant cord blood beta clonotypes carried fewer insertions, memory repertoires showed no such pattern.

Turning to this clonotype: Its antigen is currently unknown.

Trimming left V 0 bases short and J 6 bases short, with 13 bases between. Looked up from germline, CDR1 is SGDLS and CDR2 is YYNGEE. The CDR3 loop spans 15 amino acids. With template switching, a universal primer site was added, and the cDNA carried unique molecular identifiers. TCRdb reprocessed the 5' RACE reads with MiXCR, giving one entry per CDR3 protein. The sample carries about 520,000 distinct CDR3 sequences, 22% recorded once. These data also formed part of another study, on T cells expressing NK-cell markers.

The receptor was isolated from a woman between 18 and 30 years old in good health. The sample taken for sequencing was CD4+ T cells sorted from blood. The chain carries TRBV9 and TRBJ2-1; D might be TRBD2 (6 bases). The CDR3 DNA sequence: TGTGCCAGCAGCGTAGCGCCAGGGACTTTCAATGAGCAGTTCTTC. It translates to CASSVAPGTFNEQFF.